The entry below describes one T cell receptor beta chain. These data belong to a study of early stage breast cancer tumors. Assay: immunoSEQ multiplex PCR; the TCRdb copy retains only in-frame clones and omits some. The repertoire includes tens of thousands of clones, 83% of them detected once, and about 1.4% sits in the top ten. The CDR3 covers 16 residues. Per germline, CDR1 SGDLS and CDR2 YYNGEE. Trimming cost V 0 bases and J 2 bases, with 12 bases left between them. The sequence derives from a person between 45 and 65 years old with breast cancer. This sequence joins TRBV9 and TRBJ2-1; TRBD2 might be the D (5 bases). The sequencing input was blood. The CDR3 nucleotides read TGTGCCAGCAGCGTAGTCTCTAGCCTGACCTACAATGAGCAGTTCTTC. Translating gives CASSVVSSLTYNEQFF.